This TCR beta chain emerged from a study of T cell responses to AZD1222 COVID-19 vaccine. Study results and caveats: Researchers took repertoire samples only after the peak T cell response had come. Baseline seropositivity occurred in only a handful of AZD1222 recipients. Vaccine-related CD4 TCRs covered spike, predominating at 160-218 and 743-854.

Of note for this clone: Its antigen remains unidentified.

Germline V CDR1 and CDR2: MDHEN, SYDVKM. The CDR3 extends over 13 amino acids. Trimming removed 6 bases at V and 1 base at J, with 7 bases between. Data came from immunoSEQ multiplex PCR; TCRdb stores just in-frame clones and leaves some out. The sample shows some 120,000 clones, approximately 90% of them seen only once. The input for sequencing was peripheral blood, taken on day 0 of MenACWY control vaccination. This sequence was found in an adult in good health. This chain connects TRBV28 to TRBJ1-5; no definite D call. The CDR3 sequence is CASRFQSNQPQHF. The CDR3 DNA is TGTGCCAGCAGGTTTCAGAGCAATCAGCCCCAGCATTTT.